A selection of T cell receptor beta chains follows, all from one sample in a study of T cells expressing NK-cell markers. TCRdb re-called the 5' RACE reads and catalogs CDR3 proteins one per entry, DNA excluded. The sample includes approximately 150,000 distinct CDR3 sequences. The sample comprised blood T cells: a sorted CD56 or NKG2C T cell subset, CD4+ or CD8+ T cells, or bulk PBMC T cells (not recorded which). The receptors were sampled from a man aged 18 to 29 in good health. Both conserved end residues are part of each CDR3.

V gene: TRBV12-3/TRBV12-4; J gene: TRBJ2-2; CDR3 protein: CASSHIAGVFAGELFF
V gene: TRBV25-1; J gene: TRBJ2-3; CDR3 protein: CASSEEITGTFGTDTQYF
V gene: TRBV11-2; J gene: TRBJ1-6; CDR3 protein: CASSKDGLSSYNSPLHF
V gene: TRBV4-1; J gene: TRBJ1-2; CDR3 protein: CASSQAGTFYGYTF
V gene: TRBV3-1; J gene: TRBJ2-7; CDR3 protein: CASSQESTVSHEQYF
V gene: TRBV7-9; J gene: TRBJ2-1; CDR3 protein: CASSLVLAMEGNEQFF
V gene: TRBV12-3/TRBV12-4; J gene: TRBJ2-1; CDR3 protein: CASSSGGTNEQFF
V gene: TRBV6-5; J gene: TRBJ2-2; CDR3 protein: CASSYNPELSGELFF
V gene: TRBV7-9; J gene: TRBJ2-1; CDR3 protein: CASSKGLAGEQFF
V gene: TRBV25-1; J gene: TRBJ1-1; CDR3 protein: CASWAPGEGKAFF
V gene: TRBV14; J gene: TRBJ2-7; CDR3 protein: CASRGQGAYEQYF
V gene: TRBV6-4; J gene: TRBJ1-4; CDR3 protein: CASRTGLVVDEKLFF
V gene: TRBV6-1; J gene: TRBJ2-5; CDR3 protein: CASRPSTGIYLQETQYF
V gene: TRBV20-1; J gene: TRBJ2-3; CDR3 protein: CSARPIQSSTDTQYF
V gene: TRBV18; J gene: TRBJ2-5; CDR3 protein: CASSPVWTVGREGETQYF
V gene: TRBV28; J gene: TRBJ2-5; CDR3 protein: CASSLWGDQETQYF
V gene: TRBV7-8; J gene: TRBJ2-7; CDR3 protein: CASSLAGRDEQYF
V gene: TRBV14; J gene: TRBJ2-7; CDR3 protein: CASSQTWEQYF
V gene: TRBV27; J gene: TRBJ2-3; CDR3 protein: CASSLSVGLAGVPPPTTDTQYF
V gene: TRBV28; J gene: TRBJ2-7; CDR3 protein: CASQPGDFIYEQYF
V gene: TRBV3-1; J gene: TRBJ2-5; CDR3 protein: CASRASAGPQETQYF
V gene: TRBV6-5; J gene: TRBJ2-7; CDR3 protein: CASSYPRRAEPSYEQYF
V gene: TRBV4-1; J gene: TRBJ2-1; CDR3 protein: CASSQDPGDYNEQFF
V gene: TRBV7-9; J gene: TRBJ1-3; CDR3 protein: CASSSGGLTENTIYF
V gene: TRBV25-1; J gene: TRBJ2-5; CDR3 protein: CASSDTHDTYQETQYF
V gene: TRBV5-1; J gene: TRBJ2-5; CDR3 protein: CASSKTSGRTLKETQYF
V gene: TRBV20-1; J gene: TRBJ2-7; CDR3 protein: CSAVAPSYEQYF
V gene: TRBV27; J gene: TRBJ2-1; CDR3 protein: CASSPISRGYNEQFF
V gene: TRBV12-5; J gene: TRBJ2-1; CDR3 protein: CASGLGFDEQFF
V gene: TRBV5-4; J gene: TRBJ2-1; CDR3 protein: CASSLMGGGSVHHGYNEQFF
V gene: TRBV7-8; J gene: TRBJ2-6; CDR3 protein: CASSLYRGPASGANVLTF
V gene: TRBV9; J gene: TRBJ2-1; CDR3 protein: CASSPNPGTSPNEQFF
V gene: TRBV30; J gene: TRBJ2-2; CDR3 protein: CAWSRGQAGELFF
V gene: TRBV6-1; J gene: TRBJ1-3; CDR3 protein: CASSPSSGGVEDTIYF
V gene: TRBV5-1; J gene: TRBJ2-7; CDR3 protein: CASSLGDGSEQYF
V gene: TRBV11-2; J gene: TRBJ2-2; CDR3 protein: CASSSQGGTGELFF
V gene: TRBV19; J gene: TRBJ2-7; CDR3 protein: CASIGTINEQYF
V gene: TRBV10-3; J gene: TRBJ2-5; CDR3 protein: CAISDTGAGETQYF
V gene: TRBV5-5; J gene: TRBJ2-1; CDR3 protein: CASSDRDRYNEQFF
V gene: TRBV13; J gene: TRBJ2-4; CDR3 protein: CASSLGLGGAKNIQYF
V gene: TRBV2; J gene: TRBJ1-6; CDR3 protein: CASGTGTGGPLHF
V gene: TRBV10-3; J gene: TRBJ2-1; CDR3 protein: CAIQGGSYNEQFF
V gene: TRBV7-9; J gene: TRBJ2-2; CDR3 protein: CASSLGGTGELFF
V gene: TRBV20-1; J gene: TRBJ1-2; CDR3 protein: CSAPGAGPDGYTF
V gene: TRBV12-3/TRBV12-4; J gene: TRBJ2-7; CDR3 protein: CASSLGTGVYEQYF
V gene: TRBV12-3/TRBV12-4; J gene: TRBJ2-7; CDR3 protein: CASRSIAESYEQYF
V gene: TRBV12-2; J gene: TRBJ2-3; CDR3 protein: CASQRYQQGYTDTQYF
V gene: TRBV2; J gene: TRBJ2-1; CDR3 protein: CASRDGTPAHNEQFF
V gene: TRBV5-1; J gene: TRBJ2-4; CDR3 protein: CASSSPTSGRAYAKNIQYF
V gene: TRBV12-3/TRBV12-4; J gene: TRBJ2-4; CDR3 protein: CATLGGNIQYF
V gene: TRBV28; J gene: TRBJ2-5; CDR3 protein: CASSLDRLQETQYF
V gene: TRBV7-9; J gene: TRBJ2-1; CDR3 protein: CASSLTGMNEQFF
V gene: TRBV3-1; J gene: TRBJ2-1; CDR3 protein: CASSQDASGRGNEQFF
V gene: TRBV2; J gene: TRBJ1-5; CDR3 protein: CASSEREGGQPQHF
V gene: TRBV12-3/TRBV12-4; J gene: TRBJ2-4; CDR3 protein: CASSPADRGPLIQYF
V gene: TRBV18; J gene: TRBJ1-1; CDR3 protein: CASSHKGRENTEAFF
V gene: TRBV10-3; J gene: TRBJ2-5; CDR3 protein: CAISERRGERGTQYF
V gene: TRBV6-1; J gene: TRBJ2-7; CDR3 protein: CASSALEGSGEQYF